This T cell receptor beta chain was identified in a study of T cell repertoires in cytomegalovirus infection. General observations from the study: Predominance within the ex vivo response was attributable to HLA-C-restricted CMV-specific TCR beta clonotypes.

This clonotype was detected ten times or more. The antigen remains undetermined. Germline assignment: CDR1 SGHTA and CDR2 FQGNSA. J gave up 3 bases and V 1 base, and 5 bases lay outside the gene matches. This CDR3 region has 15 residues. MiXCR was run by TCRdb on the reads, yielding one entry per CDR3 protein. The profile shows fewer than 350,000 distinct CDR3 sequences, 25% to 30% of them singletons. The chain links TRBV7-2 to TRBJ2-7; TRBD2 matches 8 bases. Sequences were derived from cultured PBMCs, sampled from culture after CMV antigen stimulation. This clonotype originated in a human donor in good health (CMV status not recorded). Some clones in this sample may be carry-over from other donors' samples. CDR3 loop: CASSLVTGGVYEQYF. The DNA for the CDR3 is TGTGCCAGCAGCTTAGTGACCGGGGGGGTCTACGAGCAGTACTTC.